The clone carrying this T cell receptor (beta chain) was observed at least ten times. Its antigen is unknown. Stated time point: blood at routine non-recurrence follow-up after resection. Unsorted tumor, nontumor lung tissue or cryopreserved PBMC supplied the whole RNA. The data originate from a study of spatial heterogeneity in lung cancer. About the research overall: Researchers sequenced follow-up PBMC samples if they had them, and these came a median of about two years after resection. Whole-study findings and limits: At tumor resection, ubiquitous expanded TCRs were detected in blood more often than later.

Single TCR cDNA molecules each had their own unique molecular identifier. TCRdb used MiXCR to reprocess the 5' RACE reads, holding one entry per CDR3 protein. The sample carries around 30,000 distinct CDR3 sequences, around 6% recorded once. The germline V gene encodes CDR1 SGHTA and CDR2 FQGNSA. The CDR3 extends over 18 amino acids. Trimming removed 1 base from V and 8 bases from J, with 25 bases in between. This receptor was taken from a male donor with early-stage non-small cell lung cancer. The sample consisted of PBMCs, taken at follow-up. The chain links TRBV7-2 to TRBJ2-3; D might be TRBD1 (5 bases). CDR3 in amino acids: CASSLDPAGLELPGTQYF. The CDR3 bases are TGTGCCAGCAGCTTAGACCCCGCAGGGCTCGAACTTCCCGGTACGCAGTATTTT.